This entry lists 21 T cell receptor beta chains sequenced from one sample in a study of T cell responses to AZD1222 COVID-19 vaccine. The repertoire was sequenced with immunoSEQ multiplex PCR; TCRdb's copy has only in-frame clones and lacks some. This sample carries more than 85,000 clones, 87% of them seen once, and the ten largest clones take 4% to 5.5%. The sample consisted of peripheral blood, taken 28 days after the second AZD1222 dose. The receptors here all came from an adult who received the AZD1222 COVID-19 vaccine.

The CDR3 DNA reads as TGTGCCAGCAGCTTGGGGGGACAGGCGACATCTAATCAGCCCCAGCATTTT. It specifies CASSLGGQATSNQPQHF. The rearrangement links TRBV5-6 to TRBJ1-5, with 8 bases identical to TRBD1. The V segment lost 0 bases and the J segment 4 bases; nucleotides outside the gene matches: 9. This CDR3 has 17 residues. Germline V gives CDR1 SGHDT, CDR2 YYEEEE.

The CDR3 loop reads CASNRFRSMNTEAFF. The CDR3 DNA sequence: TGTGCCAGCAACAGATTCAGGTCCATGAACACTGAAGCTTTCTTT. V usage is TRBV2 and J usage is TRBJ1-1; D uncertain. This CDR3 spans 15 amino acids. The germline V gene encodes CDR1 SNHLY and CDR2 FYNNEI. V was clipped by 7 bases and J by 0 bases, with 15 bases between them.

The rearrangement uses TRBV19 and TRBJ1-2; 9 positions agree with TRBD1. This CDR3 spans 14 amino acids. CDR1 LNHDA and CDR2 SQIVND come from the germline V gene (reference sequence). The V segment lost 2 bases and the J segment 8 bases; nucleotides outside the gene matches: 6. The chain's CDR3 is CASSITGGAGGYTF. CDR3 in DNA: TGTGCCAGTAGTATAACAGGGGGCGCGGGAGGCTACACCTTC.

CDR3: CASSRYSGRSTDTQYF. CDR3 DNA sequence: TGTGCCAGCAGTCGGTACAGCGGGAGAAGCACAGATACGCAGTATTTT. The chain combines TRBV28 with TRBJ2-3; 8 bases agree with TRBD2. The CDR3 consists of 16 residues. The germline CDR1 and CDR2 sequences are MDHEN and SYDVKM. The ends lost 5 bases at V and 0 bases at J; junction bases unmatched: 7.

This clone was detected only a few times. The chain carries TRBV6-5 and TRBJ1-2; D possibly corresponds to TRBD1 (5 bases). The CDR3 covers 14 residues. V dropped 8 bases and J dropped 7 bases, with 20 bases sitting between them. Germline CDR1 reads MNHEY; CDR2 reads SVGAGI. CDR3 residues: CASQAEALGGGYTF. CDR3 in DNA: TGTGCCAGCCAGGCAGAAGCCCTTGGGGGTGGCTACACCTTC.

The chain uses TRBV3-1 (or the pseudogene TRBV3-2) and TRBJ2-1, with D maybe TRBD2 (7 bases). Trimming pared 2 bases from V and 8 bases from J, leaving 10 bases between. The CDR3 consists of 13 residues. From germline, CDR1 is LGHDT and CDR2 YNNKEL (reference sequence). The CDR3 sequence is CASSQRGGYEQFF. For the CDR3, the DNA is TGTGCCAGCAGCCAAAGGGGGGGGTATGAGCAGTTCTTC.

The gene calls are TRBV6-4 and TRBJ2-2, with D tentatively TRBD2 (6 bases). Germline V gene data show CDR1 as MRHNA and CDR2 as SNTAGT. CDR3 size: 14 residues. Trimming shortened V by 6 bases and J by 3 bases, and 11 bases separated the two germline ends. In nucleotides, the CDR3 is TGTGCCAGCAGACCCGGGACTGACACCGGGGAGCTGTTTTTT. It translates to CASRPGTDTGELFF.

The V call is TRBV7-2, the J call TRBJ1-6; D remains ambiguous. Trimming removed 11 bases from V and 0 bases from J, with 11 bases in between. The CDR3 covers 14 residues. Germline V gene lookup returns CDR1 SGHTA and CDR2 FQGNSA. DNA for the CDR3: TGTGCCGCGAATGGGGTCTCCTATAATTCACCCCTCCACTTT. The encoded protein is CAANGVSYNSPLHF.

This clone was found once. The V and J genes are TRBV6-2 or TRBV6-3 and TRBJ2-1; the match to TRBD2 covers 10 bases. CDR3 length: 17 residues. The germline V gene encodes CDR1 MNHEY and CDR2 SVGEGT. With V trimmed by 2 bases and J by 6 bases, 10 bases remained unmatched. CDR3 DNA: TGTGCCAGCAGTTACGTCGTTCGAAGCGGGAGGGGCAATGAGCAGTTCTTC. This translates into CASSYVVRSGRGNEQFF.

The rearrangement joins TRBV9 to TRBJ2-1, with a possible D match to TRBD1 (6 bases). CDR1 SGDLS and CDR2 YYNGEE come from the germline V gene. The CDR3 loop spans 15 amino acids. V lost 2 bases to trimming and J lost 7 bases, with 16 bases between them. The CDR3 spells CASSVDRISTNEQFF. The CDR3 region has the DNA TGTGCCAGCAGCGTCGACAGGATCAGCACAAATGAGCAGTTCTTC.

The genes are TRBV6-1 and TRBJ1-2; D not certain. There are 12 residues in the CDR3. Germline-derived CDR1 and CDR2 are MNHNS and SASEGT. Trimming shortened V by 0 bases and J by 10 bases, and 9 bases separated the two germline ends. CDR3 nucleotides: TGTGCCAGCAGTGAAGCGCCAGGAGTCTACACCTTC. Amino acid sequence: CASSEAPGVYTF.

This clone is medium-sized by share. The gene calls are TRBV14 and TRBJ2-7, with 9 bases identical to TRBD2. Trimming removed 0 bases from V and 2 bases from J; junction bases left unmatched: 8. This CDR3 is 17 amino acids long. Germline V gene lookup returns CDR1 SGHDN and CDR2 FVKESK. The CDR3 DNA sequence: TGTGCCAGCAGCCAAGAACCAGCGGGAGGCCAACCCTACGAGCAGTACTTC. It codes for CASSQEPAGGQPYEQYF.

This rearrangement joins TRBV27 to TRBJ1-1, with D possibly TRBD1 on 5 matching bases. V dropped 5 bases and J dropped 3 bases, with 10 bases sitting between them. The CDR3 is 13 amino acids. The germline V gene encodes CDR1 MNHEY and CDR2 SMNVEV (reference sequence). The CDR3 is CASSLREDTEAFF. CDR3 bases: TGTGCCAGCAGTCTCAGGGAGGACACTGAAGCTTTCTTT.

The V gene is TRBV19, the J gene TRBJ2-6, with D perhaps assigned TRBD1 or TRBD2 (5 bases each). This CDR3 has 16 amino acids. CDR1 LNHDA and CDR2 SQIVND come from the germline V gene (reference sequence). V was cut by 0 bases and J by 0 bases, with 6 bases left in between. Written as DNA, the CDR3 is TGTGCCAGTAGTATAGATGGGGGCTCTGGGGCCAACGTCCTGACTTTC. Protein: CASSIDGGSGANVLTF.

Here the CDR3 reads CASRVGTGETEAFF. CDR3 sequence (DNA): TGTGCCAGCAGGGTGGGGACAGGGGAGACTGAAGCTTTCTTT. The chain uses TRBV5-8 and TRBJ1-1; 10 nucleotides agree with TRBD1. CDR3 length equals 14 residues. V lost 5 bases, J lost 5 bases, and 6 bases stayed unmatched. CDR1 is SGHTS, CDR2 YDEGEE, per germline.

This clone showed up just once. The chain joins TRBV15 to TRBJ2-2; TRBD2 is a possible D gene (6 bases). The CDR3 spans 20 residues. Germline V gives CDR1 LNHNV, CDR2 YYDKDF (reference sequence). Deletions cut 6 bases from V and 2 bases from J, with 28 bases between. CDR3 loop: CATRILLGTSPKGNTGELFF. CDR3 nucleotides: TGTGCCACCAGAATATTGCTTGGGACTTCTCCTAAAGGCAACACCGGGGAGCTGTTTTTT.

The chain has TRBV7-8 and TRBJ1-3; D is undetermined. Germline CDR1 reads SGHVS; CDR2 reads FQNEAQ. The CDR3 is 17 residues long. Trimming cost V 2 bases and J 0 bases, with 14 bases left between them. The CDR3 sequence is CASSLRLAGSSGNTIYF. Here the CDR3 DNA reads TGTGCCAGCAGCTTAAGATTGGCCGGGAGCTCTGGAAACACCATATATTTT. Filled out from reference TRBV7-8 and TRBJ1-3, the complete variable domain reads GAGVSQSPRYKVAKRGQDVALRCDPISGHVSLFWYQQALGQGPEFLTYFQNEAQLDKSGLPSDRFFAERPEGSVSTLKIQRTQQEDSAVYLCASSLRLAGSSGNTIYFGEGSWLTVV.

The chain recombines TRBV5-1 with TRBJ1-1; no reliable D call. V was shortened by 1 base and J by 6 bases, with 10 bases between the two germline ends. The length of the CDR3 is 13 residues. Germline lookup yields CDR1 SGHRS and CDR2 YFSETQ. The CDR3 reads CASSLRVTAEAFF. The CDR3 bases are TGCGCCAGCAGCTTGCGAGTTACGGCTGAAGCTTTCTTT.

This clone was picked up one time. The chain links TRBV2 to TRBJ1-4; D perhaps matches TRBD1 (6 bases). Between the trimmed V and J ends, which lost 7 bases and 11 bases, there was a span of 17 bases. The germline CDR1 and CDR2 sequences are SNHLY and FYNNEI. The CDR3 covers 13 residues. CDR3 DNA: TGTGCCAGCAACCGGGACATCGGCGGGAAACTGTTTTTT. Protein: CASNRDIGGKLFF.

The chain employs TRBV2 and TRBJ2-7; D is undetermined. CDR3 size: 12 residues. Trimming took 1 base from V and 2 from J, leaving 3 bases between them. Looked up from germline, CDR1 is SNHLY and CDR2 is FYNNEI. This CDR3 reads CASSEGAYEQYF. CDR3 DNA: TGTGCCAGCAGTGAAGGGGCCTACGAGCAGTACTTC.

The rearrangement joins TRBV6-5 to TRBJ1-3, with 8 positions matching TRBD1. The germline V gene has CDR1 MNHEY and CDR2 SVGAGI. This CDR3 is built from 15 residues. V lost 6 bases, J lost 3 bases, and 7 bases stayed unmatched. The CDR3 loop reads CASSLTGEGGNTIYF. For the CDR3, the DNA is TGTGCCAGCAGCCTGACAGGGGAGGGTGGAAACACCATATATTTT.